A selection of T cell receptor beta chains follows, all from one sample in a study of cytomegalovirus exposure and HLA in healthy donors. Sequencing was performed with immunoSEQ multiplex PCR; in TCRdb, only in-frame clones are kept and a portion is missing. This sample's table has about 170,000 clones. The material sequenced was PBMCs. The receptors stem from a woman in her late teens or twenties in good health and CMV-seropositive. Both conserved end residues are trimmed from each CDR3. Fields, in order: V gene, CDR3 protein.

V gene: TRBV6-5; CDR3 protein: ASSPGLASGELF
V gene: TRBV30; CDR3 protein: AWSIMGGLST
V gene: TRBV12-5; CDR3 protein: ASGLSVGGTNEKLF
V gene: TRBV4-1; CDR3 protein: ASSQVAQGSLYNSPLH
V gene: TRBV2; CDR3 protein: ASSETSGQPQH
V gene: TRBV27; CDR3 protein: ASSPWGRDRRELF
V gene: TRBV19; CDR3 protein: ASSERLAGVGEQY
V gene: TRBV7-9; CDR3 protein: ASSSYGTGSSYEQY
V gene: TRBV6-5; CDR3 protein: ASSVRERGEAF
V gene: TRBV30; CDR3 protein: AWSATSGGSTDTQY
V gene: TRBV2; CDR3 protein: ASNLQGGTEAF
V gene: TRBV4-3; CDR3 protein: ASSRGKRGLEKLF
V gene: TRBV7-2; CDR3 protein: ASSLKGLAGQQF
V gene: TRBV2; CDR3 protein: ASSSSVDSYEQY
V gene: TRBV10-3; CDR3 protein: AIAGTYNEQF
V gene: TRBV27; CDR3 protein: ASSPLQGRDEQY
V gene: TRBV6-1; CDR3 protein: ASSEVGGTYGYT
V gene: TRBV28; CDR3 protein: ASSEVGQGASYNSPLH
V gene: TRBV7-8; CDR3 protein: ASSSGQQDGANVLT
V gene: TRBV4-1; CDR3 protein: ASSPFSGGSETQY
V gene: TRBV7-6; CDR3 protein: ASSPRTGSNEKLF
V gene: TRBV20-1; CDR3 protein: SASHQETQY
V gene: TRBV5-8; CDR3 protein: ASRLRGEAF
V gene: TRBV5-1; CDR3 protein: ASSLGQAPYEQY
V gene: TRBV2; CDR3 protein: ASSGQGASETQY
V gene: TRBV7-9; CDR3 protein: ASSRPGLGDNEQF
V gene: TRBV7-9; CDR3 protein: ASSLAGQVSTGELF
V gene: TRBV5-4; CDR3 protein: ASRLGTSPLF
V gene: TRBV4-3; CDR3 protein: ASSPGSGSSYEQY
V gene: TRBV4-3; CDR3 protein: ASSQDSASGAGDTQY
V gene: TRBV29-1; CDR3 protein: SVEGQAGKGRTEAF
V gene: TRBV5-8; CDR3 protein: ASSFRVADYEQY
V gene: TRBV7-9; CDR3 protein: ASSLGQGPSDQPQH
V gene: TRBV7-9; CDR3 protein: ASSLGGTGELF
V gene: TRBV7-9; CDR3 protein: ASSSIAEAF
V gene: TRBV6-5; CDR3 protein: ASSYSVEDTQY
V gene: TRBV10-3; CDR3 protein: AIGPGVWTEAF
V gene: TRBV6-4; CDR3 protein: ASSDSRYTEAF
V gene: TRBV13; CDR3 protein: ASSSIRDSEKLF
V gene: TRBV4-1; CDR3 protein: ASSQEETGRYGYT
V gene: TRBV15; CDR3 protein: ATSKYGGNQPQH
V gene: TRBV7-9; CDR3 protein: ASSLGPSPYGYT
V gene: TRBV5-1; CDR3 protein: ASSLELNTEAF
V gene: TRBV7-7; CDR3 protein: ASSLSLGQPQH
V gene: TRBV27; CDR3 protein: ASSLDRSSYNEQF
V gene: TRBV15; CDR3 protein: ATSRDRGQGPLGHGYT
V gene: TRBV15; CDR3 protein: ATSGIYSNTGELF
V gene: TRBV4-1; CDR3 protein: ASSGTGVNEQY
V gene: TRBV5-1; CDR3 protein: ASSRTSGNTGELF
V gene: TRBV6-5; CDR3 protein: ASSEAYEQY